This paragraph covers one T cell receptor (beta chain) sequence. Its specificity is unknown. The data stem from a study of T cell responses to AZD1222 COVID-19 vaccine. Germline trimming cut 5 bases from V and 7 bases from J; bases unmatched to any gene: 5. This CDR3 has 14 amino acids. Germline lookup yields CDR1 LGHDT and CDR2 YNNKEL (reference sequence). Sequenced by immunoSEQ multiplex PCR; TCRdb stores in-frame clones only, minus some. The repertoire includes about 100,000 clones, over 90% of them detected once, and approximately 1.7% sits in the top ten. Findings and limits, study-wide: Baseline seropositives among AZD1222 recipients totaled only 5 to 7. Repertoires were collected only later (after the peak T cell response had occurred). The span of vaccine-associated CD4 TCRs extended across spike, with dominance at 160-218 and 743-854.

Sequencing used peripheral blood, obtained on day 0 of AZD1222 vaccination. V gene TRBV3-1 (or the pseudogene TRBV3-2) combines with J gene TRBJ1-6; 7 nucleotides agree with TRBD1. The TCR was taken from an adult in good health. CDR3 nucleotides: TGTGCCAGCAGCAATCAGGGGGGGAATTCACCCCTCCACTTT. Translation gives CASSNQGGNSPLHF.